The T cell receptor (beta chain) under discussion was sequenced for a study of CD8+ T cells in alopecia areata. Overall study findings and caveats: TCR sharing was clearer in mice than between patients, perhaps partly owing to patient HLA diversity. Sequencing of scalp samples also includes resident alphabeta T cells from normal skin. Affected lesional scalp, above all in alopecia totalis/universalis, was more clonal than normal scalp.

PBMCs were stained for CD3, CD4 and CD8, and CD4+ and CD8+ T cells were sorted. Germline-derived CDR1 and CDR2 are MDHEN and SYDVKM. CDR3 length: 15 residues. J gave up 4 bases and V 2 bases, and 5 bases lay outside the gene matches. As to this clone: Its antigen is not identified.

cDNA prepared by RNA extraction and subsequent reverse transcription served as the template for sequencing. TCRdb's copy holds only in-frame clones and misses some; the assay was immunoSEQ multiplex PCR. The table records about 100,000 clones, almost 60% of them present only once. The specimen was CD8+ T cells sorted from blood. The chain uses TRBV28 and TRBJ2-7; 10 bases fit TRBD1. This TCR was recovered from a human donor in good health. CDR3 amino acids: CASSLMGTGVYEQYF. The CDR3 coding sequence is TGTGCCAGCAGTTTAATGGGGACAGGGGTATACGAGCAGTACTTC.